This is a list of T cell receptor beta chains from one sample in a study of blood T cell repertoires in COVID-19. The data were produced by immunoSEQ multiplex PCR, yet TCRdb's version contains in-frame clones alone and is incomplete. The data show approximately 300,000 clones, 90% seen once. Sequenced material: peripheral blood. The receptors shown here come from a woman in her forties or fifties with COVID-19, enrolled during active disease. The CDR3 runs from the conserved cysteine through the conserved F or W. D genes are given only for firm matches. Size is omitted from some rows. Given values are once, few, many or a class for expanded clones.

size | D | J | V | CDR3 | DNA
- | - | TRBJ2-7 | TRBV5-1 | CASSSGVSTYEQYF | TGCGCCAGCAGCTCGGGAGTCTCAACCTACGAGCAGTACTTC
- | TRBD1 | TRBJ1-1 | TRBV7-3 | CASSKGGARTEAFF | TGTGCCAGCAGCAAAGGGGGCGCGAGGACTGAAGCTTTCTTT
- | TRBD2 | TRBJ2-1 | TRBV19 | CASSTGTNGEQFF | TGTGCCAGTAGTACCGGGACTAATGGTGAGCAGTTCTTC
- | - | TRBJ2-3 | TRBV9 | CASSAHGTPGLEQYF | TGTGCCAGCAGCGCCCACGGGACTCCAGGGCTTGAGCAGTATTTT
- | - | TRBJ1-2 | TRBV6-5 | CASRTGFSNYGYTF | TGTGCCAGCAGAACAGGTTTCTCTAACTATGGCTACACCTTC
many | TRBD1 | TRBJ1-5 | TRBV4-2 | CASSPRTGQNQPQHF | TGTGCCAGCAGCCCCCGGACAGGGCAAAATCAGCCCCAGCATTTT
- | TRBD1 | TRBJ1-4 | TRBV28 | CASSAHAPGQANEKLFF | TGTGCCAGCAGTGCTCACGCTCCGGGACAGGCTAATGAAAAACTGTTTTTT
- | - | TRBJ2-7 | TRBV19 | CASSVSSGYEQYF | TGTGCCAGTAGTGTGAGTAGCGGCTACGAGCAGTACTTC
- | - | TRBJ2-7 | TRBV27 | CASSLRFLGQYEQYF | TGTGCCAGCAGTTTAAGGTTTCTCGGACAGTACGAGCAGTACTTC
- | - | TRBJ1-1 | TRBV5-6 | CASSREHLGVNTEAFF | TGTGCCAGCAGCCGGGAGCACCTTGGGGTGAACACTGAAGCTTTCTTT
- | TRBD2 | TRBJ2-7 | TRBV24-1 | CATSGGGRGGQDEQYF | TGTGCCACCAGTGGTGGAGGTCGGGGGGGTCAGGACGAGCAGTACTTC
- | TRBD1 | TRBJ1-5 | TRBV9 | CASSVDRGFQPQHF | TGTGCCAGCAGCGTAGACAGGGGGTTTCAGCCCCAGCATTTT
- | - | TRBJ1-1 | TRBV15 | CATSLDTNTEAFF | TGTGCCACCAGCTTGGACACGAACACTGAAGCTTTCTTT
few | TRBD1 | TRBJ1-6 | TRBV27 | CASRLAGQGTTYNSPLHF | TGTGCCAGCAGGCTTGCGGGACAGGGAACTACCTATAATTCACCCCTCCACTTT
- | - | TRBJ1-1 | TRBV18 | CASSPDPRGTEAFF | TGTGCCAGCTCACCCGACCCCAGGGGCACTGAAGCTTTCTTT
few | - | TRBJ1-2 | TRBV7-2 | CASSLGHSRDGYTF | TGTGCCAGCAGCTTGGGACACTCCAGGGATGGCTACACCTTC
- | - | TRBJ1-2 | TRBV13 | CASSLGSGVYGYTF | TGTGCCAGCAGCTTGGGTTCAGGGGTTTATGGCTACACCTTC
- | TRBD2 | TRBJ2-3 | TRBV11-3 | CASSLGLAGGNADTQYF | TGTGCCAGCAGCTTAGGACTAGCGGGAGGTAACGCAGATACGCAGTATTTT
- | - | TRBJ2-1 | TRBV5-8 | CASSPNPGITYNEQFF | TGTGCCAGCAGCCCGAATCCGGGAATCACCTACAATGAGCAGTTCTTC